These 22 T cell receptor beta chains originate from one sample sequenced in a study of graft-versus-host responses after intestinal transplantation. Profiling relied on immunoSEQ multiplex PCR, and the TCRdb table lists in-frame clones only, not all of them. This table holds tens of thousands of clones, about 95% found once. These receptors are not linked to any known antigen. The source material was unstimulated CD8+ T cells sorted from spleen or lymph node cells, sampled before transplant. The receptors stem from a human donor who was the organ donor for an intestinal transplant.

The J gene is TRBJ2-1, the V gene TRBV14; D is unclear. V lost 4 bases, J lost 8 bases, and 12 bases lay in between. The CDR3 runs to 13 residues. Germline V gene lookup returns CDR1 SGHDN and CDR2 FVKESK. CDR3 nucleotides: TGTGCCAGCAGCCGGCCAGAGTCGGATGAGCAGTTCTTC. Translation gives CASSRPESDEQFF.

The chain employs TRBV29-1 and TRBJ2-1; 13 bases fit TRBD2. CDR1 is SQVTM, CDR2 ANQGSEA, per germline. Germline trimming cut 3 bases from V and 4 bases from J; bases unmatched to any gene: 3. CDR3 length: 15 amino acids. CDR3 sequence (DNA): TGCAGCGTTGAGGGGACTAGCGGGGCGTACAATGAGCAGTTCTTC. This translates into CSVEGTSGAYNEQFF.

The CDR3 spells CASSSGQGVAYEQYF. Written as DNA, the CDR3 is TGTGCCAGCAGTTCGGGACAGGGGGTCGCCTACGAGCAGTACTTC. J is TRBJ2-7 and V is TRBV28, with 11 bases lining up with TRBD1. The J segment lost 2 bases and the V segment lost 4 bases, leaving 4 bases of the junction unmatched. CDR3 length: 15 amino acids. Per the germline V gene, CDR1 is MDHEN and CDR2 is SYDVKM. Combining the CDR3 with reference TRBV28 and TRBJ2-7 gives the whole variable domain DVKVTQSSRYLVKRTGEKVFLECVQDMDHENMFWYRQDPGLGLRLIYFSYDVKMKEKGDIPEGYSVSREKKERFSLILESASTNQTSMYLCASSSGQGVAYEQYFGPGTRLTVT.

The chain employs TRBV4-1 and TRBJ2-2; the match to TRBD2 covers 12 bases. The germline V gene encodes CDR1 MGHRA and CDR2 YSYEKL. V shed 4 bases and J 0 bases; nucleotides not matched to a gene: 6. The CDR3 has 18 amino acids. Here the CDR3 reads CASSRRLAGVANTGELFF. The CDR3 DNA is TGCGCCAGCAGCCGCCGACTAGCGGGGGTCGCGAACACCGGGGAGCTGTTTTTT.

The sample holds one count of this clone. This sequence joins TRBV6-1 and TRBJ2-7, with 11 bases fitting TRBD1. J was trimmed by 7 bases and V by 5 bases; bases with no gene match: 7. Germline values: CDR1 MNHNS, CDR2 SASEGT. The CDR3 runs to 14 residues. CDR3 DNA: TGTGCCAGCAGTTGGGGACAGGGGGGGTTTGAGCAGTACTTC. Its protein product is CASSWGQGGFEQYF.

The chain uses TRBV4-3 and TRBJ2-5; the match to TRBD2 covers 11 bases. Per germline, CDR1 LGHNA and CDR2 YSLEER. Germline trimming cut 5 bases from V and 5 bases from J; bases unmatched to any gene: 16. The CDR3 contains 18 residues. DNA for the CDR3: TGCGCCAGCAGCAAATCCCCGACTAGCGGGGCCCGCAGGGAGACCCAGTACTTC. The encoded protein is CASSKSPTSGARRETQYF.

The chain employs TRBV4-2 and TRBJ2-5; 11 nucleotides match TRBD2. The V segment lost 4 bases and the J segment 3 bases; nucleotides outside the gene matches: 1. The CDR3 is made up of 14 amino acids. Germline CDR1 and CDR2: LGHNA and YNFKEQ. The CDR3, as DNA: TGTGCCAGCAGCCCACTAGCGGGGGAAGAGACCCAGTACTTC. Its protein is CASSPLAGEETQYF.

The chain couples TRBV11-3 to TRBJ1-1, with TRBD1 identical over 7 bases. The CDR3 sequence is 15 residues long. Losses at the gene ends were 6 bases for V and 0 bases for J; bases not matched to a gene: 7. Germline CDR1 is SGHNT and CDR2 is YENEEA. This CDR3 reads CASSLRDSLNTEAFF. In nucleotides, the CDR3 is TGTGCCAGCAGTCTAAGGGACAGCCTGAACACTGAAGCTTTCTTT.

This chain links TRBV6-1 with TRBJ2-6; D is uncertain. This CDR3 contains 14 residues. The germline gives CDR1 MNHNS, CDR2 SASEGT. The germline V and J ends were trimmed by 10 bases and 0 bases, with 10 bases remaining between them. The CDR3 is CATWDISGANVLTF. In DNA form, the CDR3 reads TGTGCCACGTGGGATATCTCTGGGGCCAACGTCCTGACTTTC.

The chain is built from TRBV30 and TRBJ2-7, with 10 positions matching TRBD1. This CDR3 is built from 13 residues. V dropped 0 bases and J dropped 7; count of bases not matched to a gene: 3. In germline, CDR1 is GTSNPN, CDR2 SVGIG (reference sequence). The CDR3 DNA reads TGTGCCTGGAGTGTGACAGGGGGCACTGAGCAGTACTTC. This translates into CAWSVTGGTEQYF.

This chain uses TRBV30 with TRBJ1-1; a possible D gene is TRBD1 (5 bases). V lost 2 bases, J lost 4 bases, and 8 bases lay in between. CDR3 length: 12 amino acids. Germline V gene lookup returns CDR1 GTSNPN and CDR2 SVGIG (reference sequence). The CDR3 sequence is CAWSPGGTEAFF. CDR3 sequence (DNA): TGTGCCTGGAGTCCTGGGGGCACTGAAGCTTTCTTT.

The chain links TRBV2 to TRBJ1-3, with 9 bases lining up with TRBD1. The junction had 9 bases not matched to a gene; V was cut back by 8 bases and J by 1 base. This CDR3 spans 16 amino acids. Germline values: CDR1 SNHLY, CDR2 FYNNEI. In nucleotides, the CDR3 is TGTGCCAGCGGATGGGACAGGGAAGGGTCTGGAAACACCATATATTTT. This codes for CASGWDREGSGNTIYF.

This chain links TRBV7-9 with TRBJ1-2; no clear D gene. V gave up 5 bases and J gave up 3 bases, with 22 bases separating them. This CDR3 is built from 17 residues. Germline values: CDR1 SEHNR, CDR2 FQNEAQ (reference sequence). The CDR3 DNA reads TGTGCCAGCAGCCCCTCCCAAACGAACTTATGGGACTATGGCTACACCTTC. It encodes CASSPSQTNLWDYGYTF.

The gene calls are TRBV4-3 and TRBJ1-5; the D is unclear. V shed 0 bases and J shed 1 base, with 4 bases lying between them. CDR1 is LGHNA, CDR2 YSLEER, per germline. The CDR3 length is 14 residues. CDR3 bases: TGCGCCAGCAGCCAAGAGTCCAGCAATCAGCCCCAGCATTTT. This gives the protein CASSQESSNQPQHF.

The chain uses TRBV27 and TRBJ1-5; D remains ambiguous. Per germline, CDR1 MNHEY and CDR2 SMNVEV (reference sequence). V lost 1 base to trimming and J lost 3 bases, with 7 bases between them. This CDR3 has 14 amino acids. In DNA, the CDR3 is TGTGCCAGCAGTTTATATGGAATCAATCAGCCCCAGCATTTT. It encodes CASSLYGINQPQHF.

V and J are TRBV5-1 and TRBJ2-1; weak D call: TRBD2 (6 bases). From germline, CDR1 is SGHRS and CDR2 YFSETQ. CDR3 length: 17 residues. The V gene lost 0 bases and the J gene lost 7 bases, with 20 bases spanning the gap. CDR3 in DNA: TGCGCCAGCAGCTTGGGTTTCGGTACTGGGACTCAGAATGAGCAGTTCTTC. This gives the protein CASSLGFGTGTQNEQFF.

This chain uses TRBV11-2 with TRBJ2-7; unclear D gene. Trimming took off 1 base at V and 1 base at J, with 5 bases between the two ends. This CDR3 region has 13 residues. Germline CDR1 is SGHAT and CDR2 is FQNNGV. The CDR3 sequence is CASSLGQSYEQYF. The CDR3 DNA reads TGTGCCAGCAGCTTAGGGCAGTCCTACGAGCAGTACTTC.

The chain carries TRBV27 and TRBJ1-2; D unresolved. Germline V gene data show CDR1 as MNHEY and CDR2 as SMNVEV (reference sequence). The CDR3 contains 15 residues. The ends were cut back, 5 bases at V and 0 bases at J, with 13 bases in the middle. This chain's CDR3 is CASSPTPAANYGYTF. In DNA form, the CDR3 reads TGTGCCAGCAGTCCGACACCCGCAGCTAACTATGGCTACACCTTC.

The genes are TRBV7-2 and TRBJ2-6; D possibly corresponds to TRBD2 (5 bases). V lost 5 bases and J lost 2, with 13 bases in between. CDR3 length equals 16 residues. CDR1 is SGHTA, CDR2 FQGNSA, per germline. DNA for the CDR3: TGTGCCAGCAGCCCCCCCGCGGAGGCTGGGGCCAACGTCCTGACTTTC. Translating it yields CASSPPAEAGANVLTF. Variable domain in full (rest from reference TRBV7-2 and TRBJ2-6): GAGVSQSPSNKVTEKGKDVELRCDPISGHTALYWYRQSLGQGLEFLIYFQGNSAPDKSGLPSDRFSAERTGGSVSTLTIQRTQQEDSAVYLCASSPPAEAGANVLTFGAGSRLTVL.

This chain uses TRBV27 with TRBJ2-3; D may be TRBD2 (6 bases). The germline gives CDR1 MNHEY, CDR2 SMNVEV (reference sequence). V was cut by 0 bases and J by 6 bases, with 25 bases left in between. CDR3 length: 19 amino acids. CDR3 protein: CASSLSFVGGAGEVDTQYF. DNA of the CDR3: TGTGCCAGCAGTTTATCGTTCGTGGGCGGGGCTGGGGAAGTGGATACGCAGTATTTT.

This clone occurred once. The chain employs TRBV7-8 and TRBJ2-1; the match to TRBD2 covers 9 bases. V was pared by 1 base and J by 7 bases, with 17 bases of the junction left unmatched. This CDR3 region has 19 residues. CDR1 is SGHVS, CDR2 FQNEAQ, per germline. The CDR3 protein is CASSLVRWDGLAGQNEQFF. CDR3 nucleotides: TGTGCCAGCAGCTTAGTTAGGTGGGACGGGCTAGCGGGACAAAATGAGCAGTTCTTC.

The chain has TRBV9 and TRBJ1-2, with D hard to call. V was clipped by 3 bases and J by 1 base, with 13 bases between them. From germline, CDR1 is SGDLS and CDR2 YYNGEE. The CDR3 loop spans 15 amino acids. The CDR3 coding sequence is TGTGCCAGCAGCGATATCCGGGTCGGTAACTATGGCTACACCTTC. Amino acid sequence: CASSDIRVGNYGYTF.